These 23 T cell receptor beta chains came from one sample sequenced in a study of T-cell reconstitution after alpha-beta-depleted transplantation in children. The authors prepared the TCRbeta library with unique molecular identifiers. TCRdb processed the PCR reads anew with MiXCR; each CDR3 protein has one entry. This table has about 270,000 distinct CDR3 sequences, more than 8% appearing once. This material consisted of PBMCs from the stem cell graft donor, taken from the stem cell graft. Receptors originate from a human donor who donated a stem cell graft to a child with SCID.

The CDR3 loop reads CASSQDRGSSPLHF. CDR3 coding DNA: TGTGCCAGCAGCCAAGATAGGGGAAGTTCACCCCTCCACTTT. The V and J genes are TRBV3-1 and TRBJ1-6; weak D call: TRBD1 (5 bases). CDR1 and CDR2 from the germline V gene are LGHDT and YNNKEL (reference sequence). V was cut by 0 bases and J by 9 bases, with 9 bases left in between. The CDR3 runs to 14 residues.

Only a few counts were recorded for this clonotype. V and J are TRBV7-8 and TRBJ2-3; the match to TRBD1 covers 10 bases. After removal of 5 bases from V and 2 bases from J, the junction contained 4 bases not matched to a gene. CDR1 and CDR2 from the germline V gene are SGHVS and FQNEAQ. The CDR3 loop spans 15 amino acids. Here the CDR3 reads CASSRDRGFTDTQYF. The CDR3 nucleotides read TGTGCCAGCAGCCGGGACAGGGGTTTCACAGATACGCAGTATTTT.

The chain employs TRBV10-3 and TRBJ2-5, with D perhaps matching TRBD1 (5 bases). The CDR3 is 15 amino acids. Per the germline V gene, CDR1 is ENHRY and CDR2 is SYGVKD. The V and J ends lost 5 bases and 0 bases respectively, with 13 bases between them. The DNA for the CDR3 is TGTGCCATCAGTTCACCCGACAGAGACCAAGAGACCCAGTACTTC. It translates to CAISSPDRDQETQYF.

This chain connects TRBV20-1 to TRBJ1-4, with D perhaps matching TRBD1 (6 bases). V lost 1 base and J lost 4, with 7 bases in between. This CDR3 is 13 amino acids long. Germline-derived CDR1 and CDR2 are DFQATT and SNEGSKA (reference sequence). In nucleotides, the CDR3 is TGCAGTGCTAGAGGGACAGTTAATGAAAAACTGTTTTTT. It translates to CSARGTVNEKLFF.

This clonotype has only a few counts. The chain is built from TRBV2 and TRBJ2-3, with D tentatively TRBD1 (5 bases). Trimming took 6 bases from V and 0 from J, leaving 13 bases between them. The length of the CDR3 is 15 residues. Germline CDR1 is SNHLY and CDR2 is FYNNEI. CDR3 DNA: TGTGCCAGCAGAGGACAATTATCTAGCACAGATACGCAGTATTTT. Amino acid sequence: CASRGQLSSTDTQYF.

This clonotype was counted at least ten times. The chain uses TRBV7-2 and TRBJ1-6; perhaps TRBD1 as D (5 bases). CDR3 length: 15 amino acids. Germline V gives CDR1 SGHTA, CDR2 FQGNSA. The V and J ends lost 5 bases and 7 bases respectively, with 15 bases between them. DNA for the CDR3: TGTGCCAGCAGCGACAAGGGACTGATCAATTCACCCCTCCACTTT. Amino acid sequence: CASSDKGLINSPLHF.

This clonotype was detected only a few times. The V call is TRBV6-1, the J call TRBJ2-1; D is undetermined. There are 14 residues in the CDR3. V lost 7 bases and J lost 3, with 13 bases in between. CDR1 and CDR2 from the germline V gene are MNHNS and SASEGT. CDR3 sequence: CASTRSPDYNEQFF. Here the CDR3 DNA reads TGTGCCAGCACCCGCTCACCCGACTACAATGAGCAGTTCTTC.

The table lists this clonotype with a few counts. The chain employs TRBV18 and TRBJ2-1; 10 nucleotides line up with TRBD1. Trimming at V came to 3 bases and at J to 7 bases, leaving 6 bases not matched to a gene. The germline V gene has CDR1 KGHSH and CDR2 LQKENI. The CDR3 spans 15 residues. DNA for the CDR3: TGTGCCAGCTCACCGGCCGGGACAGGGGTTAATGAGCAGTTCTTC. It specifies CASSPAGTGVNEQFF.

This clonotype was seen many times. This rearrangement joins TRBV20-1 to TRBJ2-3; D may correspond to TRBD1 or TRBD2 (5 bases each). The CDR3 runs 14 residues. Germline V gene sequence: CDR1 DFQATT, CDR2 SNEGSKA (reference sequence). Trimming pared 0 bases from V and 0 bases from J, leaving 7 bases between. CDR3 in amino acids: CSARDGDSTDTQYF. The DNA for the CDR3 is TGCAGTGCTAGAGACGGGGACAGCACAGATACGCAGTATTTT.

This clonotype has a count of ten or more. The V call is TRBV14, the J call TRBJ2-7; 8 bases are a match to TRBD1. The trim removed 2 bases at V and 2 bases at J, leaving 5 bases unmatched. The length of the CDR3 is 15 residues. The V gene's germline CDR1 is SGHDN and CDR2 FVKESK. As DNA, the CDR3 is TGTGCCAGCAGCCAAATGGGGACAGGCCCCTACGAGCAGTACTTC. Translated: CASSQMGTGPYEQYF.

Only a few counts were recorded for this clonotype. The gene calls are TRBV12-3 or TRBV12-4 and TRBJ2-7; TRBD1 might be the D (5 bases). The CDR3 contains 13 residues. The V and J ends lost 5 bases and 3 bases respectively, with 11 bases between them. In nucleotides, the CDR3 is TGTGCCAGCAGTCCAGTAGACAGCTACGAGCAGTACTTC. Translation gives CASSPVDSYEQYF.

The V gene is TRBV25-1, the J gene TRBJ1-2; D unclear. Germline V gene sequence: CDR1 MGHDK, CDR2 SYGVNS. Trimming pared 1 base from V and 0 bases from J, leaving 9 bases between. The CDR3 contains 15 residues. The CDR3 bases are TGTGCCAGCAGTGAATCGTCGGCAGCTAACTATGGCTACACCTTC. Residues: CASSESSAANYGYTF.

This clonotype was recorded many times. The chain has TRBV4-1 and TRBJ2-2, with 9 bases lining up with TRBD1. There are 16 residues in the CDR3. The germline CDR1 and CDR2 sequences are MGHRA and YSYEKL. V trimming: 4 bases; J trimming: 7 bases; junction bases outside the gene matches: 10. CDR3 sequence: CASSPRDRVFGGELFF. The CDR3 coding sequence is TGCGCCAGCAGCCCCCGGGACAGGGTTTTTGGCGGGGAGCTGTTTTTT.

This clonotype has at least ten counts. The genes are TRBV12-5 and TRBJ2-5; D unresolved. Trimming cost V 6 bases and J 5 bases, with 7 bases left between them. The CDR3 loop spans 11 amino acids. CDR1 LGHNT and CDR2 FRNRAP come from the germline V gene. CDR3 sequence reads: CASGPRETQYF. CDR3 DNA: TGTGCTAGTGGACCGAGGGAGACCCAGTACTTC. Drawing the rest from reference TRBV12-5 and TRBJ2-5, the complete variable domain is DARVTQTPRHKVTEMGQEVTMRCQPILGHNTVFWYRQTMMQGLELLAYFRNRAPLDDSGMPKDRFSAEMPDATLATLKIQPSEPRDSAVYFCASGPRETQYFGPGTRLLVL.

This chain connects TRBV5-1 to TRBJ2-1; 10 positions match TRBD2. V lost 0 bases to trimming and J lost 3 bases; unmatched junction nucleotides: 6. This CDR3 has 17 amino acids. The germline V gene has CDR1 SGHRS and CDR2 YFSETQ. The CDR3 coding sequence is TGCGCCAGCAGCTTGGGCAGCGGGGGGGCGGTCTACAATGAGCAGTTCTTC. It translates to CASSLGSGGAVYNEQFF. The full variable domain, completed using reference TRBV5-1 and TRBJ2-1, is KAGVTQTPRYLIKTRGQQVTLSCSPISGHRSVSWYQQTPGQGLQFLFEYFSETQRNKGNFPGRFSGRQFSNSRSEMNVSTLELGDSALYLCASSLGSGGAVYNEQFFGPGTRLTVL.

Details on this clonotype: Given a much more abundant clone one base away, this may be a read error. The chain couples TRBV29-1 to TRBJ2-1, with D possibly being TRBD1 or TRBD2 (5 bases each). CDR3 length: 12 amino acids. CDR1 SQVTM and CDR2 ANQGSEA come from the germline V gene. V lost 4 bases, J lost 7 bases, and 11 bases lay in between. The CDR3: CSVVAGRNEQFF. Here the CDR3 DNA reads TGCAGCGTTGTGGCAGGGAGAAATGAGCAGTTCTTC.

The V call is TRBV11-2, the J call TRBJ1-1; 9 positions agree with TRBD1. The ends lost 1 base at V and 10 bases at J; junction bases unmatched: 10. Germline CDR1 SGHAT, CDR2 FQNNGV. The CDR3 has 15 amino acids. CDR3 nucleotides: TGTGCCAGCAGCTTAGTGTCGGGACAGGGCTGGGTAGCTTTCTTT. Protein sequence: CASSLVSGQGWVAFF. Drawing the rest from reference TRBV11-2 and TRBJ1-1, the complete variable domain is EAGVAQSPRYKIIEKRQSVAFWCNPISGHATLYWYQQILGQGPKLLIQFQNNGVVDDSQLPKDRFSAERLKGVDSTLKIQPAKLEDSAVYLCASSLVSGQGWVAFFGQGTRLTVV.

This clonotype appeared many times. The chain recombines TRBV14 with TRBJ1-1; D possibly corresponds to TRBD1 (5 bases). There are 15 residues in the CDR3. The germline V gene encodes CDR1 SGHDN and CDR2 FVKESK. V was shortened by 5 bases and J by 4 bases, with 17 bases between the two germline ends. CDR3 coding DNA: TGTGCCAGCAGCGCTCCGAGGGGATTGGGCACTGAAGCTTTCTTT. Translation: CASSAPRGLGTEAFF.

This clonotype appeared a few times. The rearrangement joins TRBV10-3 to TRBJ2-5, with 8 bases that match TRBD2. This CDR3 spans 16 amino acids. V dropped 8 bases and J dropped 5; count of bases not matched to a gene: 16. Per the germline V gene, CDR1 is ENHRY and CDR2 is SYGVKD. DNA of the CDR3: TGTGCCATCGGCCTGGGGAAGCGGGGGAAGGACGAGACCCAGTACTTC. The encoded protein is CAIGLGKRGKDETQYF.

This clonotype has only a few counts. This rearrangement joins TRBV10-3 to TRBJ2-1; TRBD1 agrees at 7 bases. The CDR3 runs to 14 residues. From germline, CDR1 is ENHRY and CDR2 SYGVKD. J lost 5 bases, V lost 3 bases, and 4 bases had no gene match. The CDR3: CAISEGQVNNEQFF. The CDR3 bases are TGTGCCATCAGTGAAGGACAGGTTAACAATGAGCAGTTCTTC.

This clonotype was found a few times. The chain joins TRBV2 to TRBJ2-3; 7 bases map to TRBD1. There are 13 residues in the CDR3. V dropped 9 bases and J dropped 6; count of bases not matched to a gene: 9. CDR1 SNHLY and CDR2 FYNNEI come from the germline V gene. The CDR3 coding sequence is TGTGCCAGTCATCCACAGGGGCGGGATACGCAGTATTTT. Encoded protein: CASHPQGRDTQYF.

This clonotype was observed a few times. CDR3 residues: CASSWRAAKFEKLFF. CDR3 coding DNA: TGTGCCAGCAGCTGGCGGGCAGCCAAATTTGAAAAACTGTTTTTT. The chain is built from TRBV7-8 and TRBJ1-4; no reliable D call. Trimming cost V 4 bases and J 7 bases, with 16 bases left between them. The length of the CDR3 is 15 residues. Germline assignment: CDR1 SGHVS and CDR2 FQNEAQ. The complete variable domain, with remaining parts taken from reference TRBV7-8 and TRBJ1-4, reads GAGVSQSPRYKVAKRGQDVALRCDPISGHVSLFWYQQALGQGPEFLTYFQNEAQLDKSGLPSDRFFAERPEGSVSTLKIQRTQQEDSAVYLCASSWRAAKFEKLFFGSGTQLSVL.

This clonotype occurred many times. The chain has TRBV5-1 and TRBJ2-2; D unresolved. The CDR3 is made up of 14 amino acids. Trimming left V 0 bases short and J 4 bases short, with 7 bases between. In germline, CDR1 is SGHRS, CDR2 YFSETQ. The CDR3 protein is CASSLAATTGELFF. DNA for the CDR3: TGCGCCAGCAGCTTGGCGGCGACCACCGGGGAGCTGTTTTTT.